The rows below give T cell receptor beta chains drawn from one sample of a study of cytomegalovirus exposure and HLA in healthy donors. Generated by immunoSEQ multiplex PCR, the TCRdb table keeps only in-frame clones and is missing some. The sample table includes around 74,000 clones. Sequencing used PBMCs. Receptors were obtained from a man aged 25 to 40 in good health and CMV-seronegative. Both conserved end residues are trimmed from each CDR3. The order of the fields is V gene, CDR3 length, J gene, CDR3 protein.

V gene: TRBV6-5
CDR3 length: 11
J gene: TRBJ1-1
CDR3 protein: ASSFLTGRRTF

V gene: TRBV5-4
CDR3 length: 12
J gene: TRBJ2-5
CDR3 protein: ASSRADYQETQY

V gene: TRBV7-3
CDR3 length: 13
J gene: TRBJ2-7
CDR3 protein: ASSLTGGNSYEQY

V gene: TRBV5-4
CDR3 length: 15
J gene: TRBJ1-5
CDR3 protein: ASSPNPQGGGDQPQH

V gene: TRBV6-6
CDR3 length: 14
J gene: TRBJ1-5
CDR3 protein: ASSSWTGRENQPQH

V gene: TRBV27
CDR3 length: 12
J gene: TRBJ2-7
CDR3 protein: ASSLRTGSYEQY

V gene: TRBV28
CDR3 length: 11
J gene: TRBJ1-2
CDR3 protein: ASSFRGFYGYT

V gene: TRBV30
CDR3 length: 12
J gene: TRBJ1-1
CDR3 protein: AWSSQGAYTEAF

V gene: TRBV7-9
CDR3 length: 14
J gene: TRBJ2-1
CDR3 protein: ASSATSGRARNEQF

V gene: TRBV27
CDR3 length: 17
J gene: TRBJ2-3
CDR3 protein: ASTLSPAGGFTSTDTQY

V gene: TRBV6-4
CDR3 length: 12
J gene: TRBJ2-3
CDR3 protein: ASSDSGGADTQY

V gene: TRBV5-1
CDR3 length: 17
J gene: TRBJ2-3
CDR3 protein: ASSALGAGGYGSADTQY

V gene: TRBV6-5
CDR3 length: 12
J gene: TRBJ1-1
CDR3 protein: ASSYSGGNTEAF

V gene: TRBV18
CDR3 length: 12
J gene: TRBJ1-1
CDR3 protein: ASSPLDRNTEAF

V gene: TRBV4-1
CDR3 length: 13
J gene: TRBJ1-1
CDR3 protein: ASSQRGVVGTEAF

V gene: TRBV5-6
CDR3 length: 10
J gene: TRBJ1-2
CDR3 protein: ASSDRDYGYT

V gene: TRBV10-3
CDR3 length: 11
J gene: TRBJ2-1
CDR3 protein: AISDLQNNEQF

V gene: TRBV4-3
CDR3 length: 14
J gene: TRBJ2-2
CDR3 protein: ASSQMVAGGPGELF

V gene: TRBV5-1
CDR3 length: 14
J gene: TRBJ2-7
CDR3 protein: ASGLLAGGNLGEQY

V gene: TRBV27
CDR3 length: 12
J gene: TRBJ2-7
CDR3 protein: ASSEQGSRYEQY

V gene: TRBV4-3
CDR3 length: 11
J gene: TRBJ1-1
CDR3 protein: ASSQDRNTEAF

V gene: TRBV18
CDR3 length: 12
J gene: TRBJ2-5
CDR3 protein: ASSPPGGWETQY

V gene: TRBV7-9
CDR3 length: 14
J gene: TRBJ2-2
CDR3 protein: ASSSPDRGTTGELF

V gene: TRBV6-1
CDR3 length: 12
J gene: TRBJ1-2
CDR3 protein: ASSVTRADYGYT

V gene: TRBV2
CDR3 length: 14
J gene: TRBJ2-1
CDR3 protein: ASTKRGTGPGIEQF

V gene: TRBV5-3
CDR3 length: 13
J gene: TRBJ1-2
CDR3 protein: ARSFRQLLFYGYT

V gene: TRBV27
CDR3 length: 14
J gene: TRBJ2-7
CDR3 protein: ASSLSMGQLLYEQY

V gene: TRBV4-3
CDR3 length: 14
J gene: TRBJ2-7
CDR3 protein: ASSHTSTSGEYEQY

V gene: TRBV19
CDR3 length: 16
J gene: TRBJ1-2
CDR3 protein: ASTPFNRPGGSNYGYT

V gene: TRBV6-5
CDR3 length: 13
J gene: TRBJ1-1
CDR3 protein: ASSHGTVVNTEAF

V gene: TRBV5-6
CDR3 length: 14
J gene: TRBJ2-3
CDR3 protein: ASSSQSGGSTDTQY

V gene: TRBV2
CDR3 length: 10
J gene: TRBJ1-2
CDR3 protein: ASSQAGFLYT